The present T cell receptor (beta chain) was sequenced within a study of spatial heterogeneity in lung cancer (dated by TCRdb to about 2019). Looking at the study overall: The donors were more than 60 patients from the lung TRACERx cohort who had early-stage, untreated non-small cell lung cancer. Follow-up PBMC samples were sequenced whenever available, with the median time to follow-up being about 2 years after resection. Beta-chain transcripts were consistently detected in greater numbers than alpha-chain transcripts, which likely reflected higher beta-chain transcript abundance. In the raw uncorrected reads, each unique combination of TCR and UMI appeared more than ten times on average. In non-small cell lung cancer, the study quantitatively compared TCR alpha and beta repertoires across several tumor regions, matched nontumor lung, and blood. Nonsynonymous mutation counts, determined by whole-exome sequencing of tumor tissue, were related to features of the TCR repertoire. At surgery, hundreds of tumor regions, approximately 64 matched nontumor lung samples and 45 to 60 PBMC samples were TCR-sequenced for both alpha and beta chains.

This clonotype was recorded many times. No antigen is known for it. The record has no base qualities; no much larger clone is one base away. This sample's time point label indicates: blood at routine non-recurrence follow-up after resection. Whole RNA extracted from tumor and nontumor lung tissue, or from cryopreserved PBMC samples, was used for TCR sequencing without cell sorting. Patients were selected for TCR sequencing only if sufficient RNA was available from at least two tumor regions. The CDR3 has 17 amino acids, counting the end cysteine and phenylalanine. Only the CDR3 portion is preserved as DNA: 51 bases, with reading frame beginning at the first base. Germline trimming amounts to 1 base on V and 7 bases on J, with 11 as the count of junction bases outside the gene matches. The library was made by 5' RACE. For sequencing, a NextSeq 500 was employed. The TCR library protocol attached a unique molecular identifier to each TCR cDNA molecule to allow correction of PCR and sequencing errors. As for the original processing: TCR identification, UMI-based error correction and CDR3 extraction were performed with Decombinator tools. TCRs above a frequency of 2 per 1,000, corresponding to the top 1% of the tumor frequency distribution, were defined as expanded. Renyi diversity was computed with the R vegan package after each repertoire had been subsampled 100 times to 5,000 TCRs. CDR3 similarity networks were built from amino acid triplet string-kernel similarity, with CDR3s being connected when pairwise similarity was above 0.82. TCRdb ran its own pipeline on the public reads, namely fastp trimming at Q25 and MiXCR clone calling, and kept in-frame beta chains. Each record represents a unique CDR3 protein, reported with the most common genes and DNA among its rows. What appears here as the V and J calls and clone size reflects TCRdb's work, not the paper's. The sample table holds some 120,000 distinct CDR3 sequences, of which more than 10% were seen once. Approximately 17% of the sample comes from the top ten.

What the work shows at the level of the full study, not this receptor alone: Only roughly 15 patients were included in comparisons of baseline and follow-up blood repertoires. Ubiquitous expanded tumor TCRs showed up in blood more often at tumor resection than at routine follow-up. Additional single-cell paired TCR alpha and beta sequencing was considered necessary to confirm, at a functional level, the hypothesis that regional TCRs recognize regional mutations.

The rearrangement combines TRBV12-3 or TRBV12-4 with TRBJ1-5; TRBD1 agrees with 9 junctional bases. The material sequenced was PBMCs, taken at follow-up. This clonotype originated in a male donor with early-stage non-small cell lung cancer. In nucleotide form, the sequence is TGTGCCAGCAGTTTAGGGATGGGACAGGGAGGGAGCCAGCCCCAGCATTTT. This yields the protein CASSLGMGQGGSQPQHF.